The clone carrying this TCR beta chain was detected once. The antigen is unknown. The germline V and J ends were trimmed by 1 base and 3 bases, with 9 bases remaining between them. Germline values: CDR1 MGHRA, CDR2 YSYEKL. The CDR3 is made up of 14 amino acids. Primers for the PCR totalled 60 Vbeta and 13 Jbeta. The repertoire was sequenced with immunoSEQ multiplex PCR; TCRdb's copy has only in-frame clones and lacks some. The top ten hold around 3% of the sample, which has about 120,000 clones, 60% to 85% seen once. The entry originates in a study of cytomegalovirus exposure and HLA in healthy donors. Study-level results: The study listed 164 cytomegalovirus-associated TCR beta chains. Productive rates of about 87% or about 30% were seen for most TCR beta V segments in an earlier analysis.

V is TRBV4-1 and J is TRBJ2-5; TRBD2 might be the D (6 bases). The receptor was isolated from a woman between 40 and 50 years old in good health and CMV-seropositive. The sequencing sample was made of PBMCs. The CDR3 protein is CASSQGRGKETQYF. The CDR3 nucleotides are TGCGCCAGCAGCCAAGGGCGGGGCAAAGAGACCCAGTACTTC.